This record looks at one T cell receptor (beta chain) sequence and its context. What it recognizes is unknown. These data are taken from a study of shared clonotypes between healthy human individuals. Study context: Three CD4 naive, three CD4 memory, two CD8 naive and one CD8 memory plate were used per donor. Study results and caveats: Blood was the sole source, and tissue repertoires probably differ. Rarefaction curves obtained for sorted subsets showed sequencing incomplete despite large depth. Shared clonotypes across all four donors exceeded non-shared ones in generation probability.

TCRdb's copy holds only in-frame clones and misses some; the assay was immunoSEQ multiplex PCR. The sample contains some 900,000 clones, approximately 80% of which appear only once. Sequenced input: memory CD4+ T cells sorted from blood. The sample's subset: CD45RA-negative fraction. The receptor comes from a man between 18 and 35 years old in good health.

CDR3 nucleotide sequence: TGTGCCAGCAGCTTAGTCCGACAGATGAACACTGAAGCTTTCTTT. Its protein product is CASSLVRQMNTEAFF. The chain links TRBV5-6 to TRBJ1-1; perhaps TRBD1 as D (5 bases). V shed 2 bases and J shed 0 bases, with 11 bases lying between them. Germline V gene lookup returns CDR1 SGHDT and CDR2 YYEEEE. The CDR3 consists of 15 residues.